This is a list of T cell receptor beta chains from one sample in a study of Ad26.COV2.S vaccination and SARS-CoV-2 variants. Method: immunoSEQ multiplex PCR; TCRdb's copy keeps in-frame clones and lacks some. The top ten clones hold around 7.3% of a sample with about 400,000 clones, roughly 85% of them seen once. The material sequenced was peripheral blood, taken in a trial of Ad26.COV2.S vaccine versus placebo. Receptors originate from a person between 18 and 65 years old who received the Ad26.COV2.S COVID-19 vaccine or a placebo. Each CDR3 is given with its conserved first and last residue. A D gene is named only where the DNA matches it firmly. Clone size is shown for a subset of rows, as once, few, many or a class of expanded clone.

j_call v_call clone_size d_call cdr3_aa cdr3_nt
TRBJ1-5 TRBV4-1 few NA CASSQEEGANQPQHF TGCGCCAGCAGCCAAGAAGAAGGGGCGAATCAGCCCCAGCATTTT
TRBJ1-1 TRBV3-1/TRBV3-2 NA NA CASSRGDTEAFF TGTGCCAGCAGCCGAGGGGACACTGAAGCTTTCTTT
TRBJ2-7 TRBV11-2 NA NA CASSLGSLASEQYF TGTGCCAGCAGCTTAGGTTCGCTTGCGAGCGAGCAGTACTTC
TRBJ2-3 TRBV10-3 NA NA CAISESRGDLTDTQYF TGTGCCATCAGTGAGTCACGCGGGGACCTCACAGATACGCAGTATTTT
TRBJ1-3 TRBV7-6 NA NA CASSQPAARRDTIYF TGTGCCAGCAGCCAACCCGCCGCGAGAAGGGACACCATATATTTT
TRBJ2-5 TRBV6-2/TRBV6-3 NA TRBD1 CASSLAGTATETQYF TGTGCCAGCAGCCTCGCCGGGACAGCTACAGAGACCCAGTACTTC
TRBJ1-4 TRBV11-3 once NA CASSLGYRGRGEKLFF TGTGCCAGCAGCTTAGGATATCGGGGACGCGGTGAAAAACTGTTTTTT
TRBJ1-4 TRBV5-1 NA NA CASSLLGGEKLFF TGCGCCAGCAGCTTGTTAGGCGGCGAAAAACTGTTTTTT
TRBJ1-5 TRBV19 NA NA CASSIATLPQHF TGTGCCAGTAGTATCGCGACCCTGCCCCAGCATTTT
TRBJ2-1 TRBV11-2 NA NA CASSFISGIKFF TGTGCCAGCAGCTTTATAAGCGGAATAAAGTTCTTC
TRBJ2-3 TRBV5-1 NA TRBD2 CASFLGTSSTDTQYF TGCGCCAGCTTCCTAGGGACTAGCTCCACAGATACGCAGTATTTT
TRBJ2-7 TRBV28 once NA CASSFFPLGGPSSYEQYF TGTGCCAGCAGTTTTTTCCCCCTTGGAGGCCCGAGCTCCTACGAGCAGTACTTC
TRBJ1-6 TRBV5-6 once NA CASSSTVRSPLHF TGTGCCAGCAGCTCGACAGTCCGTTCACCCCTCCACTTT
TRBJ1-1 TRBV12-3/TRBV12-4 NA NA CASSFRTRFGAFF TGTGCCAGCAGTTTCAGGACGAGGTTCGGAGCTTTCTTT
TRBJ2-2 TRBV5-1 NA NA CASSMGGTGELFF TGCGCCAGCAGCATGGGAGGAACCGGGGAGCTGTTTTTT
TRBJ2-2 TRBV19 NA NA CASRASGTGELFF TGTGCCAGTAGGGCCAGCGGCACCGGGGAGCTGTTTTTT
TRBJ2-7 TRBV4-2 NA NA CASSQDLGSHSYEQYF TGTGCCAGCAGCCAAGATCTTGGTAGCCATAGCTACGAGCAGTACTTC
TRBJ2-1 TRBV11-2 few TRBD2 CASSSGGSEVNEQFF TGTGCCAGCAGCTCGGGCGGGAGTGAGGTCAATGAGCAGTTCTTC
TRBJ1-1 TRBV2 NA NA CASIQDMNTEAFF TGTGCCTCAATACAGGACATGAACACTGAAGCTTTCTTT
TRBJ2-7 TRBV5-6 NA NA CASSLALGGGRHEQYF TGTGCCAGCAGCTTGGCCTTGGGAGGAGGGAGGCACGAGCAGTACTTC
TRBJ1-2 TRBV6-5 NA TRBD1 CASSPDRGANYGYTF TGTGCCAGCAGTCCTGACAGGGGAGCTAACTATGGCTACACCTTC
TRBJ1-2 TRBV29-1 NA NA CSGDGGYTF TGCAGCGGGGACGGTGGCTACACCTTC
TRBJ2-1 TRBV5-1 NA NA CASSLVGGSYNEQFF TGCGCCAGCAGCTTGGTAGGGGGTTCCTACAATGAGCAGTTCTTC
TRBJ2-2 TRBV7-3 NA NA CASSLAGGNTGELFF TGTGCCAGCAGCTTAGCCGGGGGAAACACCGGGGAGCTGTTTTTT
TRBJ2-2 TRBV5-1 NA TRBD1 CASSGTLKRQGVLGELFF TGCGCCAGCAGCGGAACGCTCAAAAGACAGGGGGTATTGGGGGAGCTGTTTTTT
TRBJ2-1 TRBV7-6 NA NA CASSLERSSYNEQFF TGTGCCAGCAGCTTAGAGCGGAGCTCCTACAATGAGCAGTTCTTC
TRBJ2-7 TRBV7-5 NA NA CARSYRDRDPYEQYF TGTGCCAGAAGCTACCGGGACAGGGACCCCTACGAGCAGTACTTC
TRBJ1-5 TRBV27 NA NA CASSLWGKSNQPQHF TGTGCCAGCAGTTTATGGGGAAAAAGCAATCAGCCCCAGCATTTT
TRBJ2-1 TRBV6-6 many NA CASSYKGDPPLNEQFF TGTGCCAGCAGTTACAAAGGCGATCCGCCCCTCAATGAGCAGTTCTTC
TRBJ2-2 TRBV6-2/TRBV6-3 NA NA CASSSLAGELFF TGTGCCAGCAGCTCCCTAGCCGGGGAGCTGTTTTTT
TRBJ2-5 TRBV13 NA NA CASSVIASYQETQYF TGTGCCAGCAGCGTGATCGCTAGCTACCAAGAGACCCAGTACTTC
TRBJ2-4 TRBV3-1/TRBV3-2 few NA CASSQVISQLSGITKNIQYF TGTGCCAGCAGCCAAGTTATTAGCCAACTGAGTGGTATAACCAAAAACATTCAGTACTTC
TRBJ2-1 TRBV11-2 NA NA CASSLEVLNEQFF TGTGCCAGCAGCTTAGAGGTACTCAATGAGCAGTTCTTC
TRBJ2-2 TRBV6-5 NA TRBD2 CASSGLAGLAGELFF TGTGCCAGCAGCGGACTAGCGGGACTGGCCGGGGAGCTGTTTTTT
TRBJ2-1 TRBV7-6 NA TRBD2 CASSLSPGRANEQFF TGTGCCAGCAGCTTGTCCCCCGGGAGGGCCAATGAGCAGTTCTTC
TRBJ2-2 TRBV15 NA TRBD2 CATSRDYSGGRTGELFF TGTGCCACCAGCAGAGATTATTCGGGAGGGAGGACCGGGGAGCTGTTTTTT
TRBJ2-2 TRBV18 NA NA CASSPTGSGELFF TGTGCCAGCTCACCAACGGGCTCCGGGGAGCTGTTTTTT
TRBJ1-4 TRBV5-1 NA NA CASSLVGLANEKLFF TGCGCCAGCAGCTTGGTTGGGCTTGCTAATGAAAAACTGTTTTTT
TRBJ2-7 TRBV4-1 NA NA CASSQEEDYEQYF TGCGCCAGCAGCCAAGAGGAAGACTACGAGCAGTACTTC
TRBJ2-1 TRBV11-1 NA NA CASSLWDYNEQFF TGTGCCAGCAGCTTATGGGACTACAATGAGCAGTTCTTC